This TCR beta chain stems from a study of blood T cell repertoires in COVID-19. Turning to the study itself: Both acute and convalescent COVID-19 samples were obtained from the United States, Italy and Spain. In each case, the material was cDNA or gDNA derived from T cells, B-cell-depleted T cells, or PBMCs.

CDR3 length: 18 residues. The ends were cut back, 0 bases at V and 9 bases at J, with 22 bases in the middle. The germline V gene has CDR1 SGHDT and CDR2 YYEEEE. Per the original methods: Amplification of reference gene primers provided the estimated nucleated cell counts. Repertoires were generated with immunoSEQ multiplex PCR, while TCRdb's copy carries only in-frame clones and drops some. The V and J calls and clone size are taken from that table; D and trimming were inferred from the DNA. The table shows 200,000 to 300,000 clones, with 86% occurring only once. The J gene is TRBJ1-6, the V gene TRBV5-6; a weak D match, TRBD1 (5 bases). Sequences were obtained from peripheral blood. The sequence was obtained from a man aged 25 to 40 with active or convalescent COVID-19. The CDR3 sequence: CASSLAVGGTVGVSPLHF. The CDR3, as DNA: TGTGCCAGCAGCTTGGCGGTCGGGGGTACCGTTGGAGTTTCACCCCTCCACTTT.